These T cell receptor beta chains were read from a single sample in a study of blood T cell repertoires in COVID-19. The protocol was immunoSEQ multiplex PCR, while the TCRdb copy is restricted to in-frame clones and leaves out a portion. The repertoire has roughly 230,000 clones, around 90% of them found once; the top ten carry 0.83%. The specimen was peripheral blood. These receptors all come from a man aged 25 to 40 with COVID-19, enrolled during active disease. Both conserved end residues are part of each CDR3. D genes are given only for firm matches. A clone size is listed for some rows: how often the clone was seen (once, few, many), or a class if it is expanded.

TRBJ2-5,.,TRBV6-1,.,CASSELVRFGETQYF,TGTGCCAGCAGTGAATTAGTTCGGTTTGGTGAGACCCAGTACTTC
TRBJ2-1,TRBD2,TRBV7-9,.,CASSLGSSGGPGGFF,TGTGCCAGCAGCTTAGGGTCTAGCGGGGGACCCGGGGGTTTCTTC
TRBJ2-2,.,TRBV9,.,CASSVAISPWNTGELFF,TGTGCCAGCAGCGTAGCTATATCCCCCTGGAACACCGGGGAGCTGTTTTTT
TRBJ1-5,.,TRBV18,.,CASSPFGSGSVSGNQPQHF,TGTGCCAGCTCACCATTTGGTTCAGGGTCAGTCTCGGGCAATCAGCCCCAGCATTTT
TRBJ2-3,.,TRBV19,.,CASTIDTSRTDTQYF,TGTGCCAGTACCATAGACACCTCGAGGACAGATACGCAGTATTTT
TRBJ2-2,TRBD2,TRBV7-3,.,CASSLQGGRNTGELFF,TGTGCCAGCAGCTTACAGGGCGGGAGGAACACCGGGGAGCTGTTTTTT
TRBJ1-2,.,TRBV6-2/TRBV6-3,.,CASSYPGTNYGYTF,TGTGCCAGCAGTTATCCCGGGACAAACTATGGCTACACCTTC
TRBJ2-5,TRBD1,TRBV5-1,.,CASSYSGTDYQETQYF,TGCGCCAGCAGCTACTCCGGGACAGACTATCAAGAGACCCAGTACTTC
TRBJ2-5,TRBD2,TRBV2,.,CASSAGLAAGETQYF,TGTGCCAGCAGTGCGGGACTAGCGGCCGGGGAGACCCAGTACTTC
TRBJ1-5,.,TRBV20-1,.,CSASSPNQPQHF,TGCAGTGCTAGTAGCCCTAATCAGCCCCAGCATTTT
TRBJ1-1,.,TRBV30,.,CAWSLTSLNTAEAFF,TGTGCCTGGAGTCTCACCTCATTGAACACCGCTGAAGCTTTCTTT
TRBJ1-1,TRBD1,TRBV15,.,CATSRDYQGATEAFF,TGTGCCACCAGCAGAGATTATCAGGGGGCCACTGAAGCTTTCTTT
TRBJ1-5,.,TRBV18,once,CASSPGQATNQPQHF,TGTGCCAGCTCACCAGGGCAGGCAACGAATCAGCCCCAGCATTTT
TRBJ1-6,.,TRBV7-3,.,CASSLTGNSPLHF,TGTGCCAGCAGCTTAACGGGCAATTCACCCCTCCACTTT
TRBJ2-7,TRBD2,TRBV6-6,.,CASSPWGSGGFSYEQYF,TGTGCCAGCAGTCCCTGGGGTAGCGGGGGTTTCTCCTACGAGCAGTACTTC
TRBJ2-5,TRBD2,TRBV9,.,CASSRPGLAGGRQETQYF,TGTGCCAGCAGCCGGCCGGGACTAGCGGGGGGTCGTCAAGAGACCCAGTACTTC
TRBJ2-3,.,TRBV2,.,CASTPGQGTDTQYF,TGTGCCAGCACCCCGGGACAAGGCACAGATACGCAGTATTTT
TRBJ2-1,.,TRBV5-6,.,CASSYSKGLLRDEQFF,TGTGCCAGCAGCTACAGCAAAGGTCTATTGAGGGATGAGCAGTTCTTC
TRBJ2-6,.,TRBV7-9,.,CASSLKLDSSGANVLTF,TGTGCCAGCAGCTTAAAGCTGGACTCCTCTGGGGCCAACGTCCTGACTTTC
TRBJ2-1,TRBD2,TRBV2,.,CASRYPGLAGGRLSSYNEQFF,TGTGCCAGCAGGTACCCGGGACTAGCGGGGGGTCGCTTAAGCTCCTACAATGAGCAGTTCTTC
TRBJ1-1,.,TRBV18,.,CASSPPATGNTEAFF,TGTGCCAGCTCACCTCCTGCAACAGGGAACACTGAAGCTTTCTTT
TRBJ1-6,.,TRBV6-6,.,CASRPGRGNSPLHF,TGTGCCAGCAGGCCCGGACGGGGGAATTCACCCCTCCACTTT
TRBJ2-2,TRBD1,TRBV5-1,.,CANGQDPGTGELFF,TGCGCCAACGGACAGGACCCAGGGACCGGGGAGCTGTTTTTT
TRBJ2-2,TRBD1,TRBV2,few,CAITQTGGPTGELFF,TGTGCCATCACACAAACAGGGGGCCCAACCGGGGAGCTGTTTTTT
TRBJ2-3,TRBD1,TRBV19,.,CASQDRGTDTQYF,TGTGCCAGTCAGGACAGGGGAACAGATACGCAGTATTTT
TRBJ2-6,.,TRBV27,.,CASSPRHRSGANVLTF,TGTGCCAGCAGCCCCCGACACCGCTCTGGGGCCAACGTCCTGACTTTC
TRBJ1-5,.,TRBV6-5,.,CASSYSAGASNQPQHF,TGTGCCAGCAGTTACTCTGCAGGGGCGAGCAATCAGCCCCAGCATTTT
TRBJ2-1,.,TRBV4-2,.,CASSQDPGVNEQFF,TGTGCCAGCAGCCAGGACCCAGGGGTTAATGAGCAGTTCTTC
TRBJ1-2,.,TRBV11-2,.,CASSPSGRGGGYTF,TGTGCCAGCAGCCCAAGCGGCAGGGGCGGAGGCTACACCTTC
TRBJ2-1,TRBD1,TRBV4-1,.,CASSLRDRKNEQFF,TGCGCCAGCAGCCTCCGGGACAGAAAAAATGAGCAGTTCTTC
TRBJ1-2,.,TRBV5-6,.,CASSLEEDGYTF,TGTGCCAGCAGCTTGGAGGAGGATGGCTACACCTTC
TRBJ2-6,.,TRBV7-3,.,CASASGSGANVLTF,TGTGCCAGCGCTAGTGGCTCCGGGGCCAACGTCCTGACTTTC
TRBJ2-5,TRBD2,TRBV3-1/TRBV3-2,once,CASSQGPGGFTETQYF,TGTGCCAGCAGCCAGGGACCCGGGGGGTTTACGGAGACCCAGTACTTC
TRBJ1-5,TRBD1,TRBV19,.,CASSPSGQGLGSNQPQHF,TGTGCCAGTAGTCCCTCGGGACAGGGGCTGGGTAGCAATCAGCCCCAGCATTTT
TRBJ1-4,.,TRBV5-1,.,CASNSGATNEKLFF,TGCGCCAGCAACTCAGGGGCGACTAATGAAAAACTGTTTTTT
TRBJ2-3,TRBD1,TRBV5-1,.,CASSLVQQGGSSTDTQYF,TGCGCCAGCAGCTTGGTTCAACAGGGGGGATCTAGCACAGATACGCAGTATTTT
TRBJ1-6,.,TRBV19,.,CASSIAQGKESPLHF,TGTGCCAGTAGTATCGCCCAGGGCAAGGAATCACCCCTCCACTTT
TRBJ1-3,.,TRBV18,.,CASSGQQSSGNTIYF,TGTGCCAGCTCAGGACAGCAAAGCTCTGGAAACACCATATATTTT
TRBJ2-1,.,TRBV5-1,.,CASSFQADGEQFF,TGCGCCAGCAGCTTCCAGGCCGATGGTGAGCAGTTCTTC
TRBJ2-7,TRBD1,TRBV2,.,CASRNPGTGGSYEQYF,TGTGCCAGCAGAAATCCCGGGACAGGGGGCTCCTACGAGCAGTACTTC
TRBJ2-3,TRBD2,TRBV24-1,.,CATSDNSGGAQDTQYF,TGTGCCACCAGTGATAATAGCGGGGGGGCTCAAGATACGCAGTATTTT
TRBJ1-5,.,TRBV9,.,CASSVGRKEWVSNQPQHF,TGTGCCAGCAGCGTAGGTAGGAAGGAGTGGGTTAGCAATCAGCCCCAGCATTTT
TRBJ1-2,.,TRBV6-5,.,CASRNRWDYGYTF,TGTGCCAGCAGGAACAGGTGGGACTATGGCTACACCTTC
TRBJ1-2,.,TRBV6-1,few,CASSESGGSGGYTF,TGTGCCAGCAGTGAGTCAGGCGGGTCGGGTGGCTACACCTTC